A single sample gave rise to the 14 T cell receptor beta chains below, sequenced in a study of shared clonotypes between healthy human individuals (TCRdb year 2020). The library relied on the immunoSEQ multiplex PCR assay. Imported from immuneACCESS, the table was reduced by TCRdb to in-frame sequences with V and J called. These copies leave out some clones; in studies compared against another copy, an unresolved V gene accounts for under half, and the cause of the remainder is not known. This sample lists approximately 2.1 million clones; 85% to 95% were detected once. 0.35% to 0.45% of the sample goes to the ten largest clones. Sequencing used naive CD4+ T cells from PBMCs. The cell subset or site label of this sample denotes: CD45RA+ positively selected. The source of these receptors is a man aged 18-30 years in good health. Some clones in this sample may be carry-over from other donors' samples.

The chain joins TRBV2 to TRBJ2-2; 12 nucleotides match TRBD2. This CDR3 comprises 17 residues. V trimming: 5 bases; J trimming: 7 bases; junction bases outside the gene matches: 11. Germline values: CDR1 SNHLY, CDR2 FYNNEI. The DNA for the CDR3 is TGTGCCAGCAGTTGGGCTAGCGGGAGGGCCGGTGGCGGGGAGCTGTTTTTT. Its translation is CASSWASGRAGGGELFF.

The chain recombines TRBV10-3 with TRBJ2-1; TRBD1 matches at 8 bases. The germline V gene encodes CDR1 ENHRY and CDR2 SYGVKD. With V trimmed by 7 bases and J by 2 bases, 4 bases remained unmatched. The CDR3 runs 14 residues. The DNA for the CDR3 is TGTGCCATCAACCGACAGGGGACCTACAATGAGCAGTTCTTC. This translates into CAINRQGTYNEQFF.

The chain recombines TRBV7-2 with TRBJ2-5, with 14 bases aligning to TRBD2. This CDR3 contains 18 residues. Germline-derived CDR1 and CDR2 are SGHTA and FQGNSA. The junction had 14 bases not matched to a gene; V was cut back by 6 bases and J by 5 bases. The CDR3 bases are TGTGCCAGCAGAAACTCCGGGACTAGCGGGAGTAAGGTGGAGACCCAGTACTTC. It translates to CASRNSGTSGSKVETQYF.

CDR3 in DNA: TGTGCCAGCAGCTCGAGGGGGCTGAACACTGAAGCTTTCTTT. It is translated as CASSSRGLNTEAFF. The chain combines TRBV7-2 with TRBJ1-1; TRBD1 matches at 7 bases. This CDR3 spans 14 amino acids. J lost 0 bases, V lost 4 bases, and 2 bases had no gene match. Germline-derived CDR1 and CDR2 are SGHTA and FQGNSA.

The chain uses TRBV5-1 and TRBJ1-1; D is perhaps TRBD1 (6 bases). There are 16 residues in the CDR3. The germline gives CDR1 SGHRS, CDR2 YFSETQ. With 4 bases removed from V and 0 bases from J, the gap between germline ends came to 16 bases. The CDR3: CASSPADRAMNTEAFF. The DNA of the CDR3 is TGCGCCAGCAGCCCGGCGGACAGAGCTATGAACACTGAAGCTTTCTTT.

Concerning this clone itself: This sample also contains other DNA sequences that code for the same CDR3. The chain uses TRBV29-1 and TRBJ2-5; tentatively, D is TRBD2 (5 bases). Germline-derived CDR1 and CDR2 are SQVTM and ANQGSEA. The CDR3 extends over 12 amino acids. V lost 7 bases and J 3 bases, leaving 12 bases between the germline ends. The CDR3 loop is CSAAGGEETQYF. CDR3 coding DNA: TGCAGCGCCGCGGGTGGTGAAGAGACCCAGTACTTC.

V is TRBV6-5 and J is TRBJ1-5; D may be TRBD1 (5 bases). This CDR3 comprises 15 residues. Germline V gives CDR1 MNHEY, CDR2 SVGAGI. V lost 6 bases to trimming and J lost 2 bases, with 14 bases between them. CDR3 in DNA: TGTGCCAGCAGGTCCGGGACTAGGGGCAATCAGCCCCAGCATTTT. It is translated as CASRSGTRGNQPQHF.

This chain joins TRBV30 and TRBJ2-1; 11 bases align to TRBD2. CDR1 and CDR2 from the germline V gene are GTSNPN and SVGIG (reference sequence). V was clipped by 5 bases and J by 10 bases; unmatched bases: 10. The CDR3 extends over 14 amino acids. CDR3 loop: CAWGQLAGGQEQFF. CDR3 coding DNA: TGTGCCTGGGGACAGCTAGCGGGAGGTCAGGAGCAGTTCTTC.

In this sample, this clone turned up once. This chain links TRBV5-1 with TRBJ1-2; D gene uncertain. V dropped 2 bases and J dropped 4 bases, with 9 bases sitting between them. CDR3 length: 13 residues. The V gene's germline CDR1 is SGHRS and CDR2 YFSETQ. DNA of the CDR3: TGCGCCAGCAGCTTCGACGGAAGCTATGGCTACACCTTC. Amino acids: CASSFDGSYGYTF.

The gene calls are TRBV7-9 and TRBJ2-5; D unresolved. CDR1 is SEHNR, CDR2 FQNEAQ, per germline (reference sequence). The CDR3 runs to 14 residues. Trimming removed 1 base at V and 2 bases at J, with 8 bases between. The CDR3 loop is CASSLGQAQETQYF. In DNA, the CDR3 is TGTGCCAGCAGCTTAGGTCAGGCACAAGAGACCCAGTACTTC.

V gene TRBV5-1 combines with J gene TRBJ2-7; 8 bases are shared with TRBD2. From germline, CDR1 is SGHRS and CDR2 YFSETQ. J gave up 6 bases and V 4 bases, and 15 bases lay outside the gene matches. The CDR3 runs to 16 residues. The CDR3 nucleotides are TGCGCCAGCAGCGGCGGAGGAGGGACTAGAGCGATCGAGCAGTACTTC. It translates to CASSGGGGTRAIEQYF.

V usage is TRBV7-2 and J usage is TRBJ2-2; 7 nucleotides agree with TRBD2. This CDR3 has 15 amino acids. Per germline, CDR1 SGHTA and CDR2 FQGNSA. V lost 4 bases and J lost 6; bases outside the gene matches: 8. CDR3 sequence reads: CASSSTTSVSGELFF. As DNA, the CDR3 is TGTGCCAGCAGCTCGACAACTAGCGTTTCCGGGGAGCTGTTTTTT.

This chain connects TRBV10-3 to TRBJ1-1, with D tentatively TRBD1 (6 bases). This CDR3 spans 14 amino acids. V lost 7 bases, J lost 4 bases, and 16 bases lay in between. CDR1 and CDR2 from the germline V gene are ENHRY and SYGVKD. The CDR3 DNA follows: TGTGCCATCACTCCGGACAGAGAGAGCACTGAAGCTTTCTTT. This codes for CAITPDRESTEAFF.

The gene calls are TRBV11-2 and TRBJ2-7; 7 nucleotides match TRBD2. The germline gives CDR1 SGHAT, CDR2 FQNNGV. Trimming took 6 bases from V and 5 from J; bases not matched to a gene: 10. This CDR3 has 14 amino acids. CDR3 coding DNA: TGTGCCAGCAGTCGAGGACTAGACACGGACGAGCAGTACTTC. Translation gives CASSRGLDTDEQYF.